Shown below are 18 T cell receptor beta chains from a single sample sequenced in a study of blood T cell repertoires in COVID-19. Clones were sequenced by immunoSEQ multiplex PCR, and TCRdb holds only the in-frame ones, with some missing. Of approximately 170,000 clones in the sample, roughly 85% were seen once. Sequencing was performed on peripheral blood. The receptor set was obtained from a woman of 80 years or more with active or convalescent COVID-19.

The count of this clone is one. This chain links TRBV27 with TRBJ2-1; 7 bases agree with TRBD2. Unmatched junction bases numbered 6, after V lost 6 bases and J lost 1 base. The germline CDR1 and CDR2 sequences are MNHEY and SMNVEV (reference sequence). This CDR3 region has 15 residues. For the CDR3, the DNA is TGTGCCAGCAGAGGGTGGGGGGGGTCCTACAATGAGCAGTTCTTC. Protein: CASRGWGGSYNEQFF.

The chain is built from TRBV7-3 and TRBJ2-3; no firm D call. This CDR3 spans 13 amino acids. From germline, CDR1 is SGHTA and CDR2 FQGTGA. Between the trimmed V and J ends, which lost 4 bases and 4 bases, there was a span of 9 bases. The CDR3 is CASSSLGPDTQYF. The DNA for the CDR3 is TGTGCCAGCAGCTCTCTAGGTCCAGATACGCAGTATTTT.

The CDR3 DNA follows: TGTGCCAGCAGTTTAAGCCCCAGAACTAGCGGGGGTAGAAGGGAGACCCAGTACTTC. Its translation: CASSLSPRTSGGRRETQYF. The rearrangement uses TRBV28 and TRBJ2-5, with 11 bases lining up with TRBD2. J lost 5 bases, V lost 2 bases, and 16 bases had no gene match. Looked up from germline, CDR1 is MDHEN and CDR2 is SYDVKM. This CDR3 spans 19 amino acids.

The rearrangement joins TRBV5-4 to TRBJ2-1; 9 nucleotides match TRBD2. The junction had 8 bases not matched to a gene; V was cut back by 4 bases and J by 6 bases. The CDR3 loop spans 15 amino acids. The germline V gene has CDR1 SGHNT and CDR2 YYREEE (reference sequence). The CDR3 protein is CASSPRAGGVNEQFF. The CDR3 coding sequence is TGTGCCAGCAGCCCGAGGGCGGGAGGGGTCAATGAGCAGTTCTTC.

The chain is built from TRBV5-1 and TRBJ1-5; tentative D call: TRBD1 (6 bases). CDR1 and CDR2 from the germline V gene are SGHRS and YFSETQ. This CDR3 has 15 residues. V was clipped by 1 base and J by 0 bases, with 8 bases between them. The CDR3, as DNA: TGCGCCAGCAGCTTGACAGGGCTTAGCAATCAGCCCCAGCATTTT. Translation: CASSLTGLSNQPQHF.

The chain combines TRBV15 with TRBJ1-5, with a weak D call TRBD1 (6 bases). The CDR3 loop spans 14 amino acids. The germline V and J ends were trimmed by 1 base and 4 bases, with 8 bases remaining between them. Germline CDR1 and CDR2: LNHNV and YYDKDF (reference sequence). CDR3 sequence (DNA): TGTGCCACCAGCAGAGGGACAGTGAATCAGCCCCAGCATTTT. Translating it yields CATSRGTVNQPQHF.

The rearrangement links TRBV9 to TRBJ2-7; D is uncertain. Germline lookup yields CDR1 SGDLS and CDR2 YYNGEE. Trimming stripped 3 bases from V and 0 bases from J, with 10 bases between. The CDR3 extends over 14 amino acids. The DNA of the CDR3 is TGTGCCAGCAGCGCAGGCCCCGACTCCTACGAGCAGTACTTC. Its protein is CASSAGPDSYEQYF.

The chain couples TRBV6-5 to TRBJ2-1; a weak D match, TRBD2 (6 bases). Trimming removed 6 bases at V and 7 bases at J, with 10 bases between. The CDR3 is 12 residues long. The germline gives CDR1 MNHEY, CDR2 SVGAGI. The CDR3 spells CASSSGGNEQFF. DNA for the CDR3: TGTGCCAGCAGCTCTGGGGGGAATGAGCAGTTCTTC.

The V and J genes are TRBV5-1 and TRBJ2-2; 14 bases align to TRBD2. The CDR3 loop spans 18 amino acids. With 4 bases clipped from V and 5 bases from J, the junction kept 10 bases outside the gene matches. Germline V CDR1 and CDR2: SGHRS, YFSETQ. CDR3 sequence: CASSGGTSGRLRTGELFF. In DNA form, the CDR3 reads TGCGCCAGCAGCGGCGGGACTAGCGGGAGATTACGGACCGGGGAGCTGTTTTTT.

This clone was observed once. The same CDR3 arises from other DNA sequences in this sample as well. The gene calls are TRBV12-3 or TRBV12-4 and TRBJ1-2, with D possibly TRBD1 on 6 matching bases. Trimming removed 3 bases at V and 6 bases at J, with 11 bases between. The length of the CDR3 is 13 residues. The CDR3 DNA sequence: TGTGCCAGCAGTTTTTTCAGGGGAGATGGCTACACCTTC. It specifies CASSFFRGDGYTF.

The V call is TRBV19, the J call TRBJ2-1; D may be TRBD2 (5 bases). The CDR3 loop spans 13 amino acids. Germline CDR1 reads LNHDA; CDR2 reads SQIVND (reference sequence). V shed 3 bases and J shed 2 bases, with 5 bases lying between them. The CDR3 is CASSMTTYNEQFF. The DNA of the CDR3 is TGTGCCAGTAGTATGACTACCTACAATGAGCAGTTCTTC. Filled out from reference TRBV19 and TRBJ2-1, the complete variable domain reads DGGITQSPKYLFRKEGQNVTLSCEQNLNHDAMYWYRQDPGQGLRLIYYSQIVNDFQKGDIAEGYSVSREKKESFPLTVTSAQKNPTAFYLCASSMTTYNEQFFGPGTRLTVL.

The chain is built from TRBV24-1 and TRBJ2-1; 8 bases fit TRBD2. CDR1 and CDR2 from the germline V gene are KGHDR and SFDVKD. This CDR3 is built from 16 residues. With 2 bases clipped from V and 0 bases from J, the junction kept 2 bases outside the gene matches. Written as DNA, the CDR3 is TGTGCCACCAGTGATTCACTAGCGGACTCCTACAATGAGCAGTTCTTC. It specifies CATSDSLADSYNEQFF.

The count of this clone is one. The rearrangement joins TRBV6-2 or TRBV6-3 to TRBJ1-1, with 9 bases aligning to TRBD1. The V segment lost 5 bases and the J segment 8 bases; nucleotides outside the gene matches: 3. The CDR3 runs 12 residues. Germline CDR1 MNHEY, CDR2 SVGEGT. The CDR3, as DNA: TGTGCCAGCAGTACAGGGGGCGGGGAAGCTTTCTTT. Translating it yields CASSTGGGEAFF.

This chain connects TRBV7-3 to TRBJ2-3; possible D gene TRBD2, 5 bases. Germline values: CDR1 SGHTA, CDR2 FQGTGA. The CDR3 runs to 14 residues. V lost 5 bases and J 6 bases, leaving 15 bases between the germline ends. This CDR3 reads CASSPQTRGDTQYF. The CDR3 coding sequence is TGTGCCAGCAGCCCTCAGACCCGCGGGGATACGCAGTATTTT.

The chain recombines TRBV7-9 with TRBJ2-5; 10 positions match TRBD2. This CDR3 comprises 14 residues. V lost 5 bases to trimming and J lost 4 bases; unmatched junction nucleotides: 4. CDR1 and CDR2 from the germline V gene are SEHNR and FQNEAQ (reference sequence). CDR3 protein: CASSIIAGGETQYF. For the CDR3, the DNA is TGTGCCAGCAGCATTATAGCGGGAGGAGAGACCCAGTACTTC.

CDR3 sequence: CASSLIGQGAWRGITDTQYF. Written as DNA, the CDR3 is TGTGCCAGCAGCTTAATCGGCCAGGGGGCCTGGCGGGGGATCACAGATACGCAGTATTTT. The J gene is TRBJ2-3, the V gene TRBV7-6; D is possibly TRBD1 (8 bases). Germline loops: CDR1 SGHVS, CDR2 FNYEAQ. This CDR3 contains 20 residues. V dropped 2 bases and J dropped 2 bases, with 26 bases sitting between them.

This clone was seen only a few times. This chain connects TRBV5-1 to TRBJ2-7, with 7 bases aligning to TRBD1. CDR1 is SGHRS, CDR2 YFSETQ, per germline. The CDR3 sequence is 14 residues long. J lost 4 bases, V lost 4 bases, and 8 bases had no gene match. In DNA form, the CDR3 reads TGCGCCAGCAGCCAAAAGGGACAGCAATACGAGCAGTACTTC. Protein sequence: CASSQKGQQYEQYF.

The chain couples TRBV19 to TRBJ1-5; a weak D match, TRBD1 (6 bases). The CDR3 consists of 14 residues. Germline-derived CDR1 and CDR2 are LNHDA and SQIVND (reference sequence). V lost 3 bases, J lost 7 bases, and 13 bases lay in between. The CDR3 DNA is TGTGCCAGTAGTATGGGGGCAGGGATGCAGCCCCAGCATTTT. Protein sequence: CASSMGAGMQPQHF.